These 25 T cell receptor beta chains share one sample of origin, sequenced in a study of shared clonotypes between healthy human individuals. Data came from immunoSEQ multiplex PCR; TCRdb stores just in-frame clones and leaves some out. The table has 1,400,000 or so clones, less than 99% seen once. Sequencing used naive CD4+ T cells sorted from blood. Subset meaning: CD45RA+ positively selected. The receptors shown here come from a man aged 30 to 39 in good health.

This sequence joins TRBV7-8 and TRBJ2-7, with TRBD2 matching 10 bases. After removal of 5 bases from V and 4 bases from J, the junction contained 14 bases not matched to a gene. Germline loops: CDR1 SGHVS, CDR2 FQNEAQ. This CDR3 region has 17 residues. The CDR3 DNA follows: TGTGCCAGCAGCCCAAAGATAACTAGCGGGGCGAGGTACGAGCAGTACTTC. It translates to CASSPKITSGARYEQYF.

V and J are TRBV9 and TRBJ1-3; D unresolved. V shed 4 bases and J shed 4 bases, with 15 bases lying between them. CDR1 is SGDLS and CDR2 is YYNGEE in the germline V gene. The length of the CDR3 is 15 residues. The chain's CDR3 is CASSLEGLSGNTIYF. DNA of the CDR3: TGTGCCAGCAGCTTAGAGGGATTGTCCGGAAACACCATATATTTT. Full variable domain (outside the CDR3, taken from reference TRBV9 and TRBJ1-3): DSGVTQTPKHLITATGQRVTLRCSPRSGDLSVYWYQQSLDQGLQFLIQYYNGEERAKGNILERFSAQQFPDLHSELNLSSLELGDSALYFCASSLEGLSGNTIYFGEGSWLTVV.

V and J are TRBV14 and TRBJ2-2, with TRBD2 matching 7 bases. The CDR3 length is 16 residues. The J segment lost 4 bases and the V segment lost 5 bases, leaving 10 bases of the junction unmatched. Germline V CDR1 and CDR2: SGHDN, FVKESK. In DNA form, the CDR3 reads TGTGCCAGCAGCTACTTGGGACTACACGCCACCGGGGAGCTGTTTTTT. It codes for CASSYLGLHATGELFF.

The V and J genes are TRBV5-6 and TRBJ2-7; 10 bases agree with TRBD2. Germline-derived CDR1 and CDR2 are SGHDT and YYEEEE. The CDR3 length is 15 residues. V shed 2 bases, J shed 5 bases, and the junction held 7 bases outside the gene matches. The CDR3 DNA follows: TGTGCCAGCAGCTTACCTAGCGGGAGTGCCCACGAGCAGTACTTC. Amino acids: CASSLPSGSAHEQYF.

This clone was seen a single time. This chain links TRBV6-5 with TRBJ2-7, with D maybe TRBD1 (6 bases). Germline V lookup: CDR1 MNHEY, CDR2 SVGAGI. This CDR3 region has 14 residues. Trimming shortened V by 2 bases and J by 5 bases, and 13 bases separated the two germline ends. The CDR3 DNA reads as TGTGCCAGCAGTTACACAGGGCTTCTACACGAGCAGTACTTC. This translates into CASSYTGLLHEQYF.

The gene calls are TRBV4-1 and TRBJ2-7, with D hard to call. V was pared by 0 bases and J by 5 bases, with 17 bases between. Germline V gene lookup returns CDR1 MGHRA and CDR2 YSYEKL. The length of the CDR3 is 16 residues. The CDR3 nucleotides read TGCGCCAGCAGCCAAGACAACGGATTCCCCTATAACGAGCAGTACTTC. It translates to CASSQDNGFPYNEQYF.

J is TRBJ2-7 and V is TRBV9; D gene uncertain. The germline V gene has CDR1 SGDLS and CDR2 YYNGEE. Between the trimmed V and J ends, which lost 4 bases and 3 bases, there was a span of 17 bases. The CDR3 spans 15 residues. In DNA form, the CDR3 reads TGTGCCAGCAGCCCTAACACTAATCCATTCTACGAGCAGTACTTC. It codes for CASSPNTNPFYEQYF. Full variable domain (rest looked up from reference TRBV9 and TRBJ2-7): DSGVTQTPKHLITATGQRVTLRCSPRSGDLSVYWYQQSLDQGLQFLIQYYNGEERAKGNILERFSAQQFPDLHSELNLSSLELGDSALYFCASSPNTNPFYEQYFGPGTRLTVT.

The V gene is TRBV6-5, the J gene TRBJ2-7; D could derive from TRBD1 or TRBD2 (5 bases each). Germline CDR1 reads MNHEY; CDR2 reads SVGAGI. The germline V and J ends were trimmed by 6 bases and 6 bases, with 18 bases remaining between them. The CDR3 length is 14 residues. This CDR3 is CASSPRWIGGEQYF. The CDR3 DNA follows: TGTGCCAGCAGCCCCAGGTGGATTGGGGGCGAGCAGTACTTC.

V and J are TRBV7-6 and TRBJ2-3, with D tentatively TRBD2 (5 bases). V lost 1 base, J lost 4 bases, and 12 bases lay in between. Germline CDR1 and CDR2: SGHVS and FNYEAQ. The CDR3 is 15 residues long. The CDR3 DNA reads as TGTGCCAGCAGCTTAGTACCCCTAGCAGCAGATACGCAGTATTTT. Amino acid sequence: CASSLVPLAADTQYF.

This chain joins TRBV7-3 and TRBJ2-3; D uncertain. V was shortened by 2 bases and J by 0 bases, with 15 bases between the two germline ends. The CDR3 is made up of 17 amino acids. Germline loops: CDR1 SGHTA, CDR2 FQGTGA. The CDR3 bases are TGTGCCAGCAGCTTATTTGCGCCCGGTACTAGCACAGATACGCAGTATTTT. Its protein product is CASSLFAPGTSTDTQYF.

This chain joins TRBV27 and TRBJ2-7; 10 bases are a match to TRBD2. Per the germline V gene, CDR1 is MNHEY and CDR2 is SMNVEV (reference sequence). V gave up 2 bases and J gave up 2 bases; unmatched junction bases: 6. This CDR3 region has 16 residues. The CDR3 DNA follows: TGTGCCAGCAGTTTACTTAAAACTAGCGGGACCTACGAGCAGTACTTC. This gives the protein CASSLLKTSGTYEQYF.

The chain links TRBV29-1 to TRBJ2-7; 10 bases fit TRBD1. Germline V gives CDR1 SQVTM, CDR2 ANQGSEA. J lost 5 bases, V lost 0 bases, and 13 bases had no gene match. The CDR3 is made up of 17 amino acids. The CDR3 coding sequence is TGCAGCGTTGAAGACTGGAGGACAGGGGGATTGGGCAACGAGCAGTACTTC. Translated, it gives CSVEDWRTGGLGNEQYF.

This chain uses TRBV7-8 with TRBJ2-1, with D uncertain. Germline CDR1 reads SGHVS; CDR2 reads FQNEAQ. Trimming stripped 1 base from V and 0 bases from J, with 10 bases between. This CDR3 has 16 amino acids. CDR3 bases: TGTGCCAGCAGCTTAGAAAGGGTCAGCTCCTACAATGAGCAGTTCTTC. The encoded protein is CASSLERVSSYNEQFF.

The chain joins TRBV7-9 to TRBJ2-7; D gene ambiguous. The CDR3 consists of 16 residues. CDR1 SEHNR and CDR2 FQNEAQ come from the germline V gene (reference sequence). The V and J ends lost 5 bases and 1 base respectively, with 18 bases between them. This chain's CDR3 is CASSPGSVAGSYEQYF. The CDR3 nucleotides are TGTGCCAGCAGCCCCGGTTCGGTAGCCGGATCCTACGAGCAGTACTTC.

This clone was recorded a few times. Other DNA sequences within the sample encode an identical CDR3. The chain combines TRBV20-1 with TRBJ2-5; D not certain. This CDR3 region has 10 residues. Trimming stripped 3 bases from V and 5 bases from J, with 4 bases between. Germline values: CDR1 DFQATT, CDR2 SNEGSKA (reference sequence). This CDR3 reads CSARVETQYF. As DNA, the CDR3 is TGCAGTGCTAGGGTGGAGACCCAGTACTTC.

The chain couples TRBV7-2 to TRBJ2-5; a possible D gene is TRBD2 (6 bases). CDR1 and CDR2 (germline): SGHTA, FQGNSA. Trimming stripped 2 bases from V and 3 bases from J, with 10 bases between. This CDR3 contains 14 residues. CDR3 coding DNA: TGTGCCAGCAGCTTATTCGCGGGAAAAGAGACCCAGTACTTC. Residues: CASSLFAGKETQYF.

The V and J genes are TRBV10-1 and TRBJ2-3; 10 bases map to TRBD2. The CDR3 consists of 22 residues. CDR1 is WNHNN and CDR2 is SYGVQD in the germline V gene (reference sequence). V lost 6 bases to trimming and J lost 3 bases; unmatched junction nucleotides: 27. CDR3 sequence reads: CASSQPSHAGSGRAGRTDTQYF. The CDR3 DNA follows: TGCGCCAGCAGCCAACCCTCCCACGCGGGAAGCGGGAGGGCCGGTCGGACAGATACGCAGTATTTT.

Remarks on this clone: The junction differs from germline at one of its ends, possibly a read error. V and J are TRBV11-2 and TRBJ2-3, with 7 bases lining up with TRBD2. The CDR3 length is 16 residues. Germline V gene lookup returns CDR1 SGHAT and CDR2 FQNNGV. The CDR3 DNA follows: TGCCAGCAGCCGTTTCTAGCGGAGGGTCGCACAGATACGCAGTATTTT. It codes for CQQPFLAEGRTDTQYF.

Turning to this clone: This same CDR3 is encoded by further DNA sequences in the sample. V gene TRBV5-1 combines with J gene TRBJ2-2; D ambiguous. This CDR3 spans 12 amino acids. CDR1 and CDR2 from the germline V gene are SGHRS and YFSETQ. The germline V and J ends were trimmed by 0 bases and 6 bases, with 3 bases remaining between them. The CDR3 bases are TGCGCCAGCAGCTTGGGGTCCGGGGAGCTGTTTTTT. It specifies CASSLGSGELFF.

The chain couples TRBV5-4 to TRBJ1-1; no firm D call. CDR3 size: 11 residues. CDR1 SGHNT and CDR2 YYREEE come from the germline V gene (reference sequence). V was shortened by 4 bases and J by 2 bases, with 3 bases between the two germline ends. CDR3: CASSANTEAFF. CDR3 in DNA: TGTGCCAGCAGCGCAAACACTGAAGCTTTCTTT.

The chain recombines TRBV28 with TRBJ1-5; 9 bases align to TRBD1. CDR1 is MDHEN and CDR2 is SYDVKM in the germline V gene. The CDR3 length is 15 residues. J gave up 2 bases and V 6 bases, and 5 bases lay outside the gene matches. In nucleotides, the CDR3 is TGTGCCAGCAGACTCCGGGACAGGGGCAATCAGCCCCAGCATTTT. It yields the protein CASRLRDRGNQPQHF.

The chain carries TRBV2 and TRBJ1-4; D gene uncertain. V was pared by 2 bases and J by 7 bases, with 5 bases between. The CDR3 extends over 12 amino acids. From germline, CDR1 is SNHLY and CDR2 FYNNEI. CDR3 loop: CASSELREKLFF. CDR3 sequence (DNA): TGTGCCAGCAGTGAACTCCGTGAAAAACTGTTTTTT.

The rearrangement joins TRBV27 to TRBJ2-1; no reliable D call. This CDR3 comprises 19 residues. V shed 2 bases and J shed 6 bases, with 26 bases lying between them. Germline V gene sequence: CDR1 MNHEY, CDR2 SMNVEV (reference sequence). The CDR3 bases are TGTGCCAGCAGTTTACGGTTGACCTTTGGCAGGCAAGTCGGCAATGAGCAGTTCTTC. It codes for CASSLRLTFGRQVGNEQFF.

With regard to this clone: Other DNA sequences in this specimen translate into the identical CDR3. The chain is built from TRBV7-2 and TRBJ1-1; D unresolved. Trimming cost V 5 bases and J 5 bases, with 6 bases left between them. Germline-derived CDR1 and CDR2 are SGHTA and FQGNSA. The CDR3 totals 11 residues. CDR3 amino acids: CASSLWTEAFF. CDR3 nucleotide sequence: TGTGCCAGCAGCCTCTGGACTGAAGCTTTCTTT.

This clone was seen once. V and J are TRBV28 and TRBJ2-1, with D perhaps TRBD1 (6 bases). The CDR3 is 13 amino acids. V was shortened by 10 bases and J by 0 bases, with 10 bases between the two germline ends. CDR1 is MDHEN and CDR2 is SYDVKM in the germline V gene. In DNA form, the CDR3 reads TGTGCCACCTACAGGGACTCCTACAATGAGCAGTTCTTC. Its protein product is CATYRDSYNEQFF.